A selection of T cell receptor beta chains follows, all from one sample in a study of T cells in tuberculosis. The assay was immunoSEQ multiplex PCR, and TCRdb's table has in-frame clones only and misses some. In the table there are about 34,000 clones, approximately 90% of which are singletons. The sample taken for sequencing was PBMCs. The receptors shown here come from a donor aged 10-29 years with latent tuberculosis or without tuberculosis infection. Each CDR3 is given with its conserved first and last residue. The order of the fields is V gene, D gene, J gene, clone size, CDR3 DNA, CDR3 protein. The D gene is left open where the match is weak. Only some rows state a clone size, as once, few, many or a class for expanded clones.

V gene: TRBV5-6; D gene: TRBD1; J gene: TRBJ2-7; clone size: -; CDR3 DNA: TGTGCCAGCAGCTTTGGGACAGGGGCATACGAGCAGTACTTC; CDR3 protein: CASSFGTGAYEQYF
V gene: TRBV21-1; D gene: -; J gene: TRBJ2-7; clone size: once; CDR3 DNA: TGTGCCAGCATGCATTCCTCGGGAGGGCAGTACTTC; CDR3 protein: CASMHSSGGQYF
V gene: TRBV4-2; D gene: TRBD2; J gene: TRBJ2-1; clone size: once; CDR3 DNA: TGTGCCAGCAGCCCCTTAGCGGGAGTTCATGAGCAGTTCTTC; CDR3 protein: CASSPLAGVHEQFF
V gene: TRBV4-2; D gene: -; J gene: TRBJ1-1; clone size: -; CDR3 DNA: TGTGCCAGCAGCCAAGATCTGGGCTCGGACACTGAAGCTTTCTTT; CDR3 protein: CASSQDLGSDTEAFF
V gene: TRBV18; D gene: -; J gene: TRBJ1-3; clone size: -; CDR3 DNA: TGTGCCAGCTCACGCGAGACTGGAAACACCATATATTTT; CDR3 protein: CASSRETGNTIYF
V gene: TRBV28; D gene: -; J gene: TRBJ1-1; clone size: once; CDR3 DNA: TGTGCCAGCAGTCCAAGACAGGAGAACACTGAAGCTTTCTTT; CDR3 protein: CASSPRQENTEAFF
V gene: TRBV4-1; D gene: TRBD1; J gene: TRBJ1-1; clone size: -; CDR3 DNA: TGCGCCAGCAGCCAAGAAAGCTTAAAGAGGGGGCCTAACACTGAAGCTTTCTTT; CDR3 protein: CASSQESLKRGPNTEAFF
V gene: TRBV4-3; D gene: -; J gene: TRBJ1-2; clone size: -; CDR3 DNA: TGCGCCAGCAGCCAAGATCAACAGGCCTATGGCTACACCTTC; CDR3 protein: CASSQDQQAYGYTF
V gene: TRBV5-1; D gene: TRBD2; J gene: TRBJ2-7; clone size: -; CDR3 DNA: TGCGCCAGCAGCCAGCGGGAGGGCCCCTACGAGCAGTACTTC; CDR3 protein: CASSQREGPYEQYF
V gene: TRBV28; D gene: TRBD1; J gene: TRBJ2-2; clone size: -; CDR3 DNA: TGTGCCAGCAGTGTAGACAGGGGTACTTACACCGGGGAGCTGTTTTTT; CDR3 protein: CASSVDRGTYTGELFF
V gene: TRBV29-1; D gene: TRBD1; J gene: TRBJ2-7; clone size: -; CDR3 DNA: TGCAGCATTTGGGACAGCTCCTACGAGCAGTACTTC; CDR3 protein: CSIWDSSYEQYF
V gene: TRBV5-6; D gene: -; J gene: TRBJ2-3; clone size: -; CDR3 DNA: TGTGCCAGCAGCCCCCGGGGATCCACAGATACGCAGTATTTT; CDR3 protein: CASSPRGSTDTQYF
V gene: TRBV4-2; D gene: TRBD2; J gene: TRBJ2-1; clone size: -; CDR3 DNA: TGTGCCAGCAGCCAGGAGACTAGCGGGAGTGCTGAGCAGTTCTTC; CDR3 protein: CASSQETSGSAEQFF
V gene: TRBV2; D gene: TRBD1; J gene: TRBJ2-1; clone size: -; CDR3 DNA: TGTGCCAGCAGCAACTCCCGAGGGACAGGGAATGAGCAGTTCTTC; CDR3 protein: CASSNSRGTGNEQFF
V gene: TRBV19; D gene: TRBD2; J gene: TRBJ2-3; clone size: few; CDR3 DNA: TGTGCCAGTAGTCCCCGGCGGGGGGGCGCAAGGGATACGCAGTATTTT; CDR3 protein: CASSPRRGGARDTQYF
V gene: TRBV4-2; D gene: -; J gene: TRBJ2-1; clone size: few; CDR3 DNA: TGTGCCAGCAGCCGCTCTCAGGGGGGAGAAGGCTACAATGAGCAGTTCTTC; CDR3 protein: CASSRSQGGEGYNEQFF
V gene: TRBV7-9; D gene: TRBD1; J gene: TRBJ2-7; clone size: -; CDR3 DNA: TGTGCCAGCAGCTGGTCCGGGACAGGGACCTCCTACGAGCAGTACTTC; CDR3 protein: CASSWSGTGTSYEQYF
V gene: TRBV5-1; D gene: -; J gene: TRBJ2-7; clone size: few; CDR3 DNA: TGCGCCAGCAAAGGAGAATACGAGCAGTACTTC; CDR3 protein: CASKGEYEQYF
V gene: TRBV5-6; D gene: -; J gene: TRBJ1-1; clone size: -; CDR3 DNA: TGTGCCAGCAGCTCACTGACAGAGTTGAACACTGAAGCTTTCTTT; CDR3 protein: CASSSLTELNTEAFF
V gene: TRBV19; D gene: -; J gene: TRBJ2-3; clone size: -; CDR3 DNA: TGTGCCAGTAGTTCCAACGGGGTCGCAGATACGCAGTATTTT; CDR3 protein: CASSSNGVADTQYF
V gene: TRBV5-1; D gene: -; J gene: TRBJ2-2; clone size: once; CDR3 DNA: TGCGCCAGCCGGGACTCACCACTGAACACCGGGGAGCTGTTTTTT; CDR3 protein: CASRDSPLNTGELFF
V gene: TRBV30; D gene: TRBD1; J gene: TRBJ1-2; clone size: once; CDR3 DNA: TGTGCCTGGAGTCCTGACAGGGGATCCGGCTACACCTTC; CDR3 protein: CAWSPDRGSGYTF
V gene: TRBV29-1; D gene: -; J gene: TRBJ1-2; clone size: -; CDR3 DNA: TGCAGCGCAGGATTTGACTATGGCTACACCTTC; CDR3 protein: CSAGFDYGYTF
V gene: TRBV9; D gene: TRBD2; J gene: TRBJ2-3; clone size: -; CDR3 DNA: TGTGCCAGCAGCTCATCCGGGACTAGCTTAGGGAGCACAGATACGCAGTATTTT; CDR3 protein: CASSSSGTSLGSTDTQYF
V gene: TRBV7-9; D gene: -; J gene: TRBJ2-1; clone size: -; CDR3 DNA: TGTGCCAGCAGCCAGGGCTCCTACAATGAGCAGTTCTTC; CDR3 protein: CASSQGSYNEQFF
V gene: TRBV5-1; D gene: -; J gene: TRBJ2-1; clone size: -; CDR3 DNA: TGCGCCAGCAGCCCCCAACCCGGGACTCCTCGTTCGTTCTTC; CDR3 protein: CASSPQPGTPRSFF
V gene: TRBV10-1; D gene: -; J gene: TRBJ1-1; clone size: -; CDR3 DNA: TGCGCCAGCAGTCCCAGGGGTCCAGGATCCACTGAAGCTTTCTTT; CDR3 protein: CASSPRGPGSTEAFF
V gene: TRBV28; D gene: -; J gene: TRBJ2-5; clone size: -; CDR3 DNA: TGTGCCAGCAGTTTGTCGGGGACCCAGTACTTC; CDR3 protein: CASSLSGTQYF
V gene: TRBV12-5; D gene: TRBD1; J gene: TRBJ1-5; clone size: -; CDR3 DNA: TGTGCTAGTGGTCTAATTACTACAGGGGGCAAGGAGCCCCAGCATTTT; CDR3 protein: CASGLITTGGKEPQHF
V gene: TRBV28; D gene: -; J gene: TRBJ1-5; clone size: few; CDR3 DNA: TGTGCCAGCAGTCCTCTCACCGGGAATAGCAATCAGCCCCAGCATTTT; CDR3 protein: CASSPLTGNSNQPQHF
V gene: TRBV18; D gene: -; J gene: TRBJ1-2; clone size: -; CDR3 DNA: TGTGCCAGCTCAAGTGGGGGGGCCCCAACCTATGGCTACACCTTC; CDR3 protein: CASSSGGAPTYGYTF
V gene: TRBV5-4; D gene: -; J gene: TRBJ1-3; clone size: -; CDR3 DNA: TGTGCCAGCAGCTCATTTGACAGGGGAAACACCATATATTTT; CDR3 protein: CASSSFDRGNTIYF